There are a few counts of the clone carrying this TCR beta chain. Sequenced by immunoSEQ multiplex PCR; TCRdb stores in-frame clones only, minus some. The sample contains 20,000 or so clones, approximately 90% of which appear only once. These data are taken from a study of chemoradiotherapy in HPV16-positive cancers. V shed 1 base, J shed 7 bases, and the junction held 8 bases outside the gene matches. CDR3 length equals 16 residues. Looked up from germline, CDR1 is SGHDN and CDR2 is FVKESK. The rearrangement joins TRBV14 to TRBJ2-2; 8 bases align to TRBD2. The sample was blood, taken from a patient who underwent chemoradiotherapy. This TCR came from a human donor with HPV-associated anogenital cancer. The CDR3 nucleotides read TGTGCCAGCAGCCAAGTGTCGCTCGCGGGGGGCGGGGAGCTGTTTTTT. It is translated as CASSQVSLAGGGELFF.